The clone carrying this T cell receptor (beta chain) was seen ten or more times. What it binds is unknown. Profiling relied on immunoSEQ multiplex PCR, and the TCRdb table lists in-frame clones only, not all of them. The sample includes around 39,000 clones, none of them occurring once. The entry originates in a study of T cells after posttransplantation cyclophosphamide. The study's findings and limits: Donor CD8+ memory clones often dominated recipient blood repertoires at later times.

Trimming shortened V by 11 bases and J by 3 bases, and 4 bases separated the two germline ends. Germline V gene sequence: CDR1 LNHDA, CDR2 SQIVND (reference sequence). The CDR3 is made up of 10 amino acids. The chain uses TRBV19 and TRBJ2-2; D uncertain. The TCR sequence derives from a girl between 10 and 17 years old in good health, CMV-negative, and a related stem cell transplant donor. The source material was PBMCs. The CDR3 sequence is CALYTGELFF. The CDR3 nucleotides read TGTGCCCTTTACACCGGGGAGCTGTTTTTT.